These T cell receptor beta chains were read from a single sample in a study of shared clonotypes between healthy human individuals. Method: immunoSEQ multiplex PCR; TCRdb's copy keeps in-frame clones and lacks some. Altogether about 1.1 million clones are present, 70% to 85% being singletons, with the ten largest covering approximately 0.95%. The sample consisted of memory CD4+ T cells from PBMCs. These receptor sequences come from a man aged 18 to 30 in good health. Some clones in this sample may be carry-over from other donors' samples. Each CDR3 is given with its conserved first and last residue. Fields, in order: V gene, D gene, J gene, clone size, CDR3 DNA, CDR3 protein. The D gene is left open where the match is weak. Some rows have no size entry. The others give once, few or many, or a class for an expanded clone.

>TRBV11-3|NA|TRBJ2-2|NA
TGTGCCAGCAGCCCCTTAGGGAACACCGGGGAGCTGTTTTTT
CASSPLGNTGELFF
>TRBV4-3|TRBD1|TRBJ2-7|NA
TGCGCCAGCAGCCAAGGACAGGGGTGGGAGCAGTACTTC
CASSQGQGWEQYF
>TRBV30|NA|TRBJ2-7|NA
TGTGCCTGGAGTGAGGGACACAACTACGAGCAGTACTTC
CAWSEGHNYEQYF
>TRBV19|TRBD2|TRBJ2-5|NA
TGTGCCAGTAGTTCCACTAGCGGGAGGGCCGAAAAGACCCAGTACTTC
CASSSTSGRAEKTQYF
>TRBV2|NA|TRBJ1-5|few
TGTGCCAGCAGTGGAAGGGCCCGCGATCAGCCCCAGCATTTT
CASSGRARDQPQHF
>TRBV6-6|NA|TRBJ2-1|NA
TGTGCCAGCCGAATATTAGATGGGAGCAATGAGCAGTTCTTC
CASRILDGSNEQFF
>TRBV28|TRBD2|TRBJ2-1|NA
TGTGCCACCGCCCAACGTCCCGGGAGGGGCTCGAGCTCCTACAATGAGCAGTTCTTC
CATAQRPGRGSSSYNEQFF
>TRBV28|TRBD2|TRBJ2-7|NA
TGTGCCAGCAGCGGGGGGGGCCCTCTCTACGAGCAGTACTTC
CASSGGGPLYEQYF
>TRBV28|NA|TRBJ2-7|NA
TGTGCCAGCAGTGGAAGGGGACGTCCGGACTTC
CASSGRGRPDF
>TRBV28|NA|TRBJ1-3|NA
TGTGCCAGCAATAGCGGGGGTGGAAACACCATATATTTT
CASNSGGGNTIYF
>TRBV9|NA|TRBJ1-5|NA
TGTGCCAGCAGCGTAAGCGGTCATAGCAATCAGCCCCAGCATTTT
CASSVSGHSNQPQHF
>TRBV7-6|TRBD2|TRBJ2-1|NA
TGTGCCAGCTCGGACCAAGCGGGAGGGACCTACAATGAGCAGTTCTTC
CASSDQAGGTYNEQFF
>TRBV9|TRBD1|TRBJ2-5|NA
TGTGCCAGCAGCGTGACAGGGATGGGTTTTGGGGAGACCCAGTACTTC
CASSVTGMGFGETQYF
>TRBV30|NA|TRBJ1-2|NA
TGTGCCTGGAACAGAGGGCTTTCGGCTGGCTACACCTTC
CAWNRGLSAGYTF